Presented here are 5 T cell receptor beta chains from one specimen sequenced in a study of CD8+CD57+ T cells in acquired aplastic anemia. Selection for sequencing was limited to patients who had shown CD8+CD57+ cell expansion by flow cytometry. Genomic DNA constituted the template upon which TCR beta VDJ and CDR3 profiling was performed. Each CDR3 protein gets one entry after TCRdb re-called the reads with MiXCR. The sample includes 150,000 to 160,000 distinct CDR3 sequences, about 50% of them seen just once. Sequenced: sorted CD4+, CD8+, or CD8+CD57+ T cells (not recorded which) from PBMCs. The source is a human donor with aplastic anemia.

In its sample, this clonotype was seen many times. This sequence joins TRBV20-1 and TRBJ1-2; perhaps TRBD1 as D (5 bases). The V and J ends lost 5 bases and 8 bases respectively, with 15 bases between them. Germline CDR1 is DFQATT and CDR2 is SNEGSKA (reference sequence). This CDR3 is 12 amino acids long. The CDR3 DNA is TGCAGTGCTCCCCCCGGGGGGAGAGGCTACACCTTC. This encodes CSAPPGGRGYTF.

This clonotype was counted only a few times. V and J are TRBV7-6 and TRBJ1-1, with TRBD1 identical over 8 bases. This CDR3 region has 14 residues. Germline V gene sequence: CDR1 SGHVS, CDR2 FNYEAQ. Trimming cost V 6 bases and J 1 base; bases outside gene matches: 4. The CDR3 loop is CASSLGQANTEAFF. In DNA form, the CDR3 reads TGTGCCAGCAGTCTGGGACAGGCGAACACTGAAGCTTTCTTT.

On this clonotype itself: One end of the junction is discordant with germline, which a read error may explain. The chain employs TRBV19 and TRBJ2-2, with 11 bases identical to TRBD1. The germline gives CDR1 LNHDA, CDR2 SQIVND (reference sequence). CDR3 length equals 14 residues. The CDR3 region is CASSWTGGTGDLVF. Here the CDR3 DNA reads TGTGCCAGTAGCTGGACAGGGGGCACCGGGGATCTGGTTTTT.

The genes are TRBV2 and TRBJ2-1; tentative D call: TRBD2 (6 bases). The germline gives CDR1 SNHLY, CDR2 FYNNEI. With 6 bases removed from V and 3 bases from J, the gap between germline ends came to 15 bases. The CDR3 is made up of 15 amino acids. CDR3 protein: CASREPGLNYNEQFF. The DNA of the CDR3 is TGTGCCAGCAGGGAACCGGGACTGAACTACAATGAGCAGTTCTTC.

Ten or more counts support this clonotype. The CDR3 loop reads CASSFGRHNEQFF. In DNA, the CDR3 is TGTGCCAGCAGCTTTGGACGGCACAATGAGCAGTTCTTC. This chain connects TRBV7-6 to TRBJ2-1; D remains ambiguous. V was trimmed by 3 bases and J by 5 bases, leaving 8 bases between them. The germline gives CDR1 SGHVS, CDR2 FNYEAQ. The CDR3 has 13 amino acids.